This entry lists 23 T cell receptor beta chains sequenced from one sample in a study of shared clonotypes between healthy human individuals. Method: immunoSEQ multiplex PCR; TCRdb's copy keeps in-frame clones and lacks some. The data show about 1,900,000 clones, about 95% seen once. The naive CD8 subset, CD45RO-negative cells positively selected for CCR7, excluded terminally differentiated effector memory CD45RA+ cells. Sequenced material: naive CD8+ T cells sorted from blood. The receptors were gathered from a man between 18 and 35 years old in good health.

Details on this clone: Other DNA sequences in this specimen translate into the identical CDR3. The rearrangement joins TRBV2 to TRBJ2-7; tentatively, D is TRBD1 (5 bases). Per germline, CDR1 SNHLY and CDR2 FYNNEI. This CDR3 is 14 amino acids long. Trimming removed 1 base at V and 2 bases at J, with 9 bases between. The CDR3: CASSEEGLAYEQYF. DNA for the CDR3: TGTGCCAGCAGTGAAGAGGGGCTAGCCTACGAGCAGTACTTC.

This clone was recorded once. V is TRBV2 and J is TRBJ2-7, with D maybe TRBD1 (6 bases). The CDR3 has 15 residues. Trimming stripped 5 bases from V and 1 base from J, with 15 bases between. CDR1 and CDR2 from the germline V gene are SNHLY and FYNNEI. CDR3 sequence: CASSKTGSPSYEQYF. In nucleotides, the CDR3 is TGTGCCAGCAGTAAGACAGGCTCCCCTTCCTACGAGCAGTACTTC. Full variable domain (remainder filled in from reference TRBV2 and TRBJ2-7): EPEVTQTPSHQVTQMGQEVILRCVPISNHLYFYWYRQILGQKVEFLVSFYNNEISEKSEIFDDQFSVERPDGSNFTLKIRSTKLEDSAMYFCASSKTGSPSYEQYFGPGTRLTVT.

The chain is built from TRBV5-4 and TRBJ1-2, with 11 bases lining up with TRBD1. CDR1 is SGHNT, CDR2 YYREEE, per germline (reference sequence). The V gene end was trimmed by 4 bases and the J gene end by 3 bases; junction bases not matched to a gene: 11. This CDR3 region has 17 residues. The DNA for the CDR3 is TGTGCCAGCAGCGCGGGGACAGGGGGTGGAAATTACTATGGCTACACCTTC. This gives the protein CASSAGTGGGNYYGYTF.

This chain links TRBV19 with TRBJ1-1; D gene ambiguous. Germline V gene lookup returns CDR1 LNHDA and CDR2 SQIVND (reference sequence). The CDR3 loop spans 15 amino acids. V lost 0 bases and J 11 bases, leaving 19 bases between the germline ends. The CDR3 is CASSIDPGLFTGAFF. DNA of the CDR3: TGTGCCAGTAGTATAGACCCTGGGCTCTTCACTGGGGCTTTCTTT.

The CDR3 nucleotides are TGTGCCTGGAGTAATGGACAGGGGGAATCACCCCTCCACTTT. Its protein is CAWSNGQGESPLHF. This rearrangement joins TRBV30 to TRBJ1-6; 10 bases match TRBD1. Germline-derived CDR1 and CDR2 are GTSNPN and SVGIG (reference sequence). The CDR3 has 14 residues. With V trimmed by 2 bases and J by 10 bases, 5 bases remained unmatched.

V is TRBV6-5 and J is TRBJ2-2; D perhaps matches TRBD2 (5 bases). V was pared by 6 bases and J by 6 bases, with 17 bases between. CDR3 size: 15 residues. The germline V gene has CDR1 MNHEY and CDR2 SVGAGI. CDR3 coding DNA: TGTGCCAGCAGGACCCACGGGGAATCCCCCGGGGAGCTGTTTTTT. Encoded protein: CASRTHGESPGELFF.

The chain recombines TRBV27 with TRBJ1-2; TRBD1 aligns across 8 bases. This CDR3 contains 14 residues. V was clipped by 4 bases and J by 3 bases; unmatched bases: 4. In germline, CDR1 is MNHEY, CDR2 SMNVEV (reference sequence). CDR3 nucleotide sequence: TGTGCCAGCAGTTCGACAGGGGCTCACTATGGCTACACCTTC. Translated, it gives CASSSTGAHYGYTF.

The chain employs TRBV4-2 and TRBJ2-7; D possibly uses TRBD1 or TRBD2 (6 bases each). The germline V gene has CDR1 LGHNA and CDR2 YNFKEQ. V was clipped by 6 bases and J by 3 bases, with 12 bases between them. CDR3 length equals 13 residues. CDR3 protein: CASRKKGGYEQYF. CDR3 nucleotide sequence: TGTGCCAGCAGAAAGAAGGGGGGCTACGAGCAGTACTTC.

Concerning this clone: Other DNA sequences in the same sample also yield this CDR3. The V call is TRBV7-3, the J call TRBJ2-5, with D possibly being TRBD1 or TRBD2 (5 bases each). Trimming removed 8 bases from V and 2 bases from J, with 12 bases in between. Looked up from germline, CDR1 is SGHTA and CDR2 is FQGTGA. The CDR3 spans 13 residues. CDR3 in DNA: TGTGCCAGCTCTATGGGGGTACAAGAGACCCAGTACTTC. This codes for CASSMGVQETQYF.

The chain combines TRBV28 with TRBJ1-5; 7 bases match TRBD1. CDR1 and CDR2 (germline): MDHEN, SYDVKM. The CDR3 sequence is 12 residues long. V dropped 3 bases and J dropped 16; count of bases not matched to a gene: 9. The CDR3 is CASSFRDRVLHF. The CDR3 DNA is TGTGCCAGCAGTTTCCGCGACAGGGTACTTCATTTT.

The CDR3 sequence: CASSPVAGAVEQFF. The CDR3 DNA follows: TGTGCCAGCAGCCCCGTAGCGGGTGCAGTTGAGCAGTTCTTC. The chain recombines TRBV7-9 with TRBJ2-1; TRBD2 matches 7 bases. In germline, CDR1 is SEHNR, CDR2 FQNEAQ (reference sequence). V gave up 5 bases and J gave up 9 bases; unmatched junction bases: 10. The CDR3 runs 14 residues.

V is TRBV5-1 and J is TRBJ2-1; 8 nucleotides align to TRBD1. The CDR3 totals 17 residues. J was trimmed by 0 bases and V by 2 bases; bases with no gene match: 7. Germline loops: CDR1 SGHRS, CDR2 YFSETQ. CDR3 region: CASSFRTGISSYNEQFF. CDR3 bases: TGCGCCAGCAGCTTCCGGACAGGGATTAGCTCCTACAATGAGCAGTTCTTC.

This clone was seen just once. The same CDR3 can be traced to other DNA sequences in this sample. The rearrangement uses TRBV5-6 and TRBJ2-7; D gene uncertain. The CDR3 has 13 residues. From germline, CDR1 is SGHDT and CDR2 YYEEEE. With 0 bases removed from V and 3 bases from J, the gap between germline ends came to 7 bases. The CDR3 here is CASSLVGHYEQYF. Here the CDR3 DNA reads TGTGCCAGCAGCTTGGTAGGGCACTACGAGCAGTACTTC.

The chain links TRBV2 to TRBJ1-1; TRBD1 matches at 7 bases. J lost 6 bases, V lost 6 bases, and 7 bases had no gene match. This CDR3 is built from 13 residues. Germline-derived CDR1 and CDR2 are SNHLY and FYNNEI. CDR3: CASRDNRGAEAFF. The CDR3 nucleotides are TGTGCCAGCAGGGATAACAGGGGCGCTGAAGCTTTCTTT.

This chain joins TRBV27 and TRBJ2-7; D may match TRBD1 or TRBD2 (5 bases each). There are 17 residues in the CDR3. The germline V gene encodes CDR1 MNHEY and CDR2 SMNVEV (reference sequence). Trimming stripped 1 base from V and 5 bases from J, with 21 bases between. CDR3 residues: CASSLFYGAGTQNEQYF. CDR3 DNA: TGTGCCAGCAGTTTATTTTATGGCGCCGGGACCCAGAACGAGCAGTACTTC.

The rearrangement uses TRBV7-9 and TRBJ1-6; TRBD1 might be the D (6 bases). The CDR3 has 19 residues. The germline V gene has CDR1 SEHNR and CDR2 FQNEAQ (reference sequence). V lost 1 base and J 1 base, leaving 17 bases between the germline ends. This CDR3 reads CASSLGSSQGISYNSPLHF. In DNA, the CDR3 is TGTGCCAGCAGCTTAGGATCGAGCCAGGGGATTTCCTATAATTCACCCCTCCACTTT.

The gene calls are TRBV13 and TRBJ1-1; TRBD1 matches 7 bases. Germline loops: CDR1 PRHDT, CDR2 FYEKMQ (reference sequence). The CDR3 extends over 15 amino acids. V was clipped by 5 bases and J by 0 bases; unmatched bases: 6. CDR3 loop: CASSPRTGMNTEAFF. CDR3 DNA sequence: TGTGCCAGCAGCCCCCGGACAGGAATGAACACTGAAGCTTTCTTT.

With respect to this clone: This CDR3 is also generated by other DNA sequences in the sample. This sequence joins TRBV30 and TRBJ1-1; no clear D gene. Germline V CDR1 and CDR2: GTSNPN, SVGIG (reference sequence). V lost 6 bases and J lost 1, with 6 bases in between. This CDR3 contains 11 residues. CDR3 sequence (DNA): TGTGCCTGTGACCGGAACACTGAAGCTTTCTTT. Translating it yields CACDRNTEAFF.

The V and J genes are TRBV6-1 and TRBJ1-5; the D is unclear. V was cut by 1 base and J by 2 bases, with 12 bases left in between. The CDR3 consists of 16 residues. The germline V gene encodes CDR1 MNHNS and CDR2 SASEGT. For the CDR3, the DNA is TGTGCCAGCAGTGAAGACAGTTGGAATGGCAATCAGCCCCAGCATTTT. This translates into CASSEDSWNGNQPQHF.

The rearrangement links TRBV6-6 to TRBJ2-3; possibly TRBD2 for D (6 bases). This CDR3 region has 15 residues. The germline V gene encodes CDR1 MNHNY and CDR2 SVGAGI (reference sequence). Deletions cut 0 bases from V and 4 bases from J, with 11 bases between. The CDR3 sequence is CASSYSGGSPDTQYF. Written as DNA, the CDR3 is TGTGCCAGCAGTTACTCGGGGGGAAGCCCAGATACGCAGTATTTT.

This clone has a single count. The chain employs TRBV13 and TRBJ1-2; D gene uncertain. V lost 0 bases and J lost 0, with 5 bases in between. The CDR3 spans 14 residues. Germline V gives CDR1 PRHDT, CDR2 FYEKMQ (reference sequence). The CDR3: CASSLGQTNYGYTF. Written as DNA, the CDR3 is TGTGCCAGCAGCTTAGGACAGACTAACTATGGCTACACCTTC.

The V call is TRBV4-2, the J call TRBJ2-7; a possible D gene is TRBD2 (6 bases). Germline CDR1 reads LGHNA; CDR2 reads YNFKEQ. Trimming took 1 base from V and 4 from J, leaving 8 bases between them. The CDR3 has 13 residues. As DNA, the CDR3 is TGTGCCAGCAGCCAAGGGAGGGAGTACGAGCAGTACTTC. Translated, it gives CASSQGREYEQYF.

The chain links TRBV5-1 to TRBJ1-3; D uncertain. CDR1 is SGHRS, CDR2 YFSETQ, per germline. Trimming removed 7 bases from V and 2 bases from J, with 10 bases in between. This CDR3 has 13 amino acids. This CDR3 is CASRRSPGNTIYF. The DNA of the CDR3 is TGCGCCAGCCGACGGAGCCCTGGAAACACCATATATTTT.